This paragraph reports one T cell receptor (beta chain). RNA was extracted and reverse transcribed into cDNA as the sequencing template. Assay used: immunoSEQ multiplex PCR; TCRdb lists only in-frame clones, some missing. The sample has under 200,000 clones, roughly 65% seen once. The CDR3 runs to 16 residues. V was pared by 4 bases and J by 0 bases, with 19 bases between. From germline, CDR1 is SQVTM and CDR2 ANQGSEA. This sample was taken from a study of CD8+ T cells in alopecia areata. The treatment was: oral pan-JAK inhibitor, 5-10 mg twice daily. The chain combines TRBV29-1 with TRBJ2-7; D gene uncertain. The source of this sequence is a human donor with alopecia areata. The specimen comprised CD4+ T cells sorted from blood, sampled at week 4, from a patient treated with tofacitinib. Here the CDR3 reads CSVVASLLVGSYEQYF. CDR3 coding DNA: TGCAGCGTTGTTGCCTCACTTTTGGTTGGCTCCTACGAGCAGTACTTC.